The TCR beta chain under discussion was sequenced for a study of blood T cell repertoires in COVID-19 (dated by TCRdb to about 2020). Some background on the complete study: Samples covering the acute and convalescent phases of COVID-19 were provided by collaborators in the United States, Italy and Spain. Samples came from the ongoing ImmuneRACE study (first 160 participants) plus 1,254 subjects from 6 global collaborators. Deeply sampled blood TCRbeta repertoires from subjects exposed to, actively infected with, or recovered from COVID-19 were included in the dataset. The repertoires were made available in a free public database intended to serve as a resource for research on the immune response to SARS-CoV-2. Where HLA class I and class II types were available, the types were taken from metadata supplied by the sample provider, not from assay-based typing. The material from the prospective study consisted of cDNA or gDNA derived from T cells, B-cell-depleted T cells, or PBMCs. Nearly every sample came with metadata listing a de-identified subject ID, COVID-19 status, age in years and sex.

Study-wide conclusions, independent of this receptor: Clinical and demographic metadata were provided uncurated, with the amount varying by source and participant.

Including cysteine and phenylalanine, the CDR3 has 13 amino acids. The DNA shown is the 39-base CDR3, in frame from base 1. The germline V gene encodes CDR1 MDHEN and CDR2 SYDVKM. V lost 5 bases and J lost 5 bases; the stretch between them is 10 bases long. TCRbeta CDR3 regions were amplified from genomic DNA using the immunoSEQ Assay, a bias-controlled multiplex PCR. The source study handled its data this way. Within the assay, amplification of reference gene primers was used to estimate how many nucleated cells each sample contained. Sequence reads were collapsed and filtered to measure the absolute abundance of every unique TCRbeta CDR3 rearrangement. For each sample, productive Simpson clonality was calculated as the square root of Simpson's diversity index over productive rearrangements. Held by TCRdb, this immuneACCESS table contains in-frame sequences only and omits some clones. Under half of the omission traces to an unresolved V gene where checked; the cause of the rest is unknown. That table gives V, J and clone size, and the DNA gave D and trimming. Across this sample there are more than 90,000 clones, with around 87% seen only once. Roughly 12% of the sample lies in the top ten.

Comment on this clone: This clone's antigen is unknown. Base quality data are lacking; no much larger clone is found one base away.

Whole blood was collected in K2EDTA tubes by collaborating institutions according to the institutions' own protocols. Collaborator samples were shipped for TCRbeta analysis as frozen whole blood, isolated PBMCs, or DNA extracted from either sample type. Sequenced material: peripheral blood. The V gene is TRBV28 and the J gene is TRBJ2-1; perhaps TRBD2 is the D gene, with 5 bases matching. This clonotype was sampled from a woman aged 25 to 39 with acute or convalescent COVID-19. The encoded CDR3 is CASSPSEDNEQFF. In nucleotide form, the sequence is TGTGCCAGCAGTCCCTCGGAGGACAATGAGCAGTTCTTC.